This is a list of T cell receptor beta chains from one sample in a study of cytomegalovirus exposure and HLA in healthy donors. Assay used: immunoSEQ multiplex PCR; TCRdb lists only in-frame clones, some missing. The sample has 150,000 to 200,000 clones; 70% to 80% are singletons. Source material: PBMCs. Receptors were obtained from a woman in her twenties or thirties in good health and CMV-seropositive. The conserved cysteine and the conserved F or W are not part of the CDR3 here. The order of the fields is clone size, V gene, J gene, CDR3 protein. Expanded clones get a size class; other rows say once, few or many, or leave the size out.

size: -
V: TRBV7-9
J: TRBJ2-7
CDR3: ASSFARDYEQY

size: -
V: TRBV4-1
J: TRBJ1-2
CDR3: ASSQEARTGAGYT

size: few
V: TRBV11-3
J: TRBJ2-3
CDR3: ASSLYRSTDTQY

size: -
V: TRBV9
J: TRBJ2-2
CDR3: ASSVVVANTGELF

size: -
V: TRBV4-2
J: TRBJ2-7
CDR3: ASSQEATSGSSYEQY

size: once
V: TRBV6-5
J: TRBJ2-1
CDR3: ASSHPGQTYNEQF

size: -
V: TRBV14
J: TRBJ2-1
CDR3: ASSPPGTSGQQF

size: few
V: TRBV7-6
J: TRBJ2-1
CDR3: ASSLLSRGAGGGNEQF

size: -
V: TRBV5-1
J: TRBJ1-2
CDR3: ASSLGVDGQGNYGYT

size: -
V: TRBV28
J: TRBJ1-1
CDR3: ASSLWGQGNTEAF

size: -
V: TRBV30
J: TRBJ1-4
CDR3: AWRGTSNEKLF

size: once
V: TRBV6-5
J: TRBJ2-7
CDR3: ASSSLVNVEQY

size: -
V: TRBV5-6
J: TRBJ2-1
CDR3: ASSVIYPSGEQF

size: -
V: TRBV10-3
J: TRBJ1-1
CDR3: AISGEGLEDTEAF

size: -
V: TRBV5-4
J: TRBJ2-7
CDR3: ASSLTGFSSEQY

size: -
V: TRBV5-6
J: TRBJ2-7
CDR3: ASSLDGLEQY

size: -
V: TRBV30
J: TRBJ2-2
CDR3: AWSEGGWNTGELF

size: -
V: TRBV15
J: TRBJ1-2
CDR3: ATSRGGAGYT

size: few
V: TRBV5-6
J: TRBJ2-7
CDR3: ASSLVRTYEQY

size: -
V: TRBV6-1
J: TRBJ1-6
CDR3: ASSGVQGTNSPLH

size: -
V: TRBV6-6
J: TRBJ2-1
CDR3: ASNPTGVMYNEQF

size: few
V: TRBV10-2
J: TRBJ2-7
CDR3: ASTLGNEQY

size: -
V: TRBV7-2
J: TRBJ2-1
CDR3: ASSFSEELEQF

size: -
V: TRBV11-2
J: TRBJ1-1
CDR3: ASRPHMNTEAF

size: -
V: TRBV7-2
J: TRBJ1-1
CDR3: ASSLAGTVWNTEAF

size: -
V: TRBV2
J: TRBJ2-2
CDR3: ASSVAGELF

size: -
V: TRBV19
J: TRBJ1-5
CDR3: ASSIQSNQPQH

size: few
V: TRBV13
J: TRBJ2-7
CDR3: ASSLPGGRGASYEQY

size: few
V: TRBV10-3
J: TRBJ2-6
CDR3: ATTGLGLTGANVLT

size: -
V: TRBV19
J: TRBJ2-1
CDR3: ASLARLGRNEQF

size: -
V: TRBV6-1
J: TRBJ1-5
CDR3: ASRGTEYQPQH

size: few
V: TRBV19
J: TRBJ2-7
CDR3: ASSIRVAGPYEQY

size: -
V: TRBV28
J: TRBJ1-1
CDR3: ASSPQGDTEAF

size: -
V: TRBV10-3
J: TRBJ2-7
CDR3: AIRAWTDEQY

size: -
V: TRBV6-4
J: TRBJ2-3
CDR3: ASSEASGRTDTQY

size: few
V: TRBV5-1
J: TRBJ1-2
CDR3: ASSRDRDYGYT

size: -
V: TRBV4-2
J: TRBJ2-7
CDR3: ASSQPSYEQY